The source of this T cell receptor beta chain is a study of T cells in localized non-small cell lung cancer. Clones were read by immunoSEQ multiplex PCR, and TCRdb kept only the in-frame ones, dropping some. The sample carries 35,000 to 45,000 clones, approximately 86% recorded once. Concerning this clone: Its cognate antigen is unknown.

General study points: Higher blood T cell density tracked longer overall survival. Uninvolved adjacent lung had the highest recorded T cell clonality, with tumor below it. Sequencing involved a lone tumor region, leaving heterogeneity possible.

Trimming took 3 bases from V and 3 from J, leaving 11 bases between them. The CDR3 totals 14 residues. The germline V gene encodes CDR1 SGHVS and CDR2 FQNEAQ. The receptor's source is a woman aged 18-50 years with stage III lung adenocarcinoma. The sequencing used peripheral blood, collected before any cancer treatment. The chain is built from TRBV7-8 and TRBJ2-5; a possible D gene is TRBD1 (6 bases). As DNA, the CDR3 is TGTGCCAGCAGCTTCCTGGACAGCGAAGAGACCCAGTACTTC. This codes for CASSFLDSEETQYF.